This TCR beta chain was sequenced in a study of T cell repertoires in cytomegalovirus infection. Study details: Both a matching HLA type and CMV infection were indicated by public TCR beta signatures.

TCRdb recomputed calls from the reads with MiXCR, one row per CDR3 protein. The sample carries about 530,000 distinct CDR3 sequences, approximately 25% recorded once. A word on this clonotype: The antigen is not known.

This CDR3 contains 14 residues. Trimming removed 5 bases from V and 10 bases from J; junction bases left unmatched: 11. The germline V gene encodes CDR1 SGHTA and CDR2 FQGNSA. Regarding the study as a whole: The ex vivo response was dominated by HLA-C-restricted CMV-specific TCR beta clonotypes.

The receptor's source is a human donor in good health (CMV status not recorded). Some clones in this sample may be carry-over from other donors' samples. Material: PBMCs. The V gene is TRBV7-2, the J gene TRBJ2-1, with 7 bases lining up with TRBD2. This CDR3 reads CASSRETSAGEQFF. The CDR3, as DNA: TGTGCCAGCAGCCGAGAAACTAGCGCAGGAGAGCAGTTCTTC.